The rows below give T cell receptor beta chains drawn from one sample of a study of blood T cell repertoires in COVID-19. Clones were read by immunoSEQ multiplex PCR, and TCRdb kept only the in-frame ones, dropping some. This table has about 170,000 clones, roughly 80% appearing once. The sample comprised peripheral blood. The receptors originated from a woman older than 75 with acute or convalescent COVID-19. The CDR3 runs from the conserved cysteine through the conserved F or W.

TRBJ1-1	TRBV7-2	CASSQGDTRGDEAFF
TRBJ2-3	TRBV28	CASSSQGGSTDTQYF
TRBJ1-2	TRBV4-1	CASSQGLPGGYGYTF
TRBJ2-7	TRBV30	CAWSSFAGPSYEQYF
TRBJ2-1	TRBV28	CAAVSSYNEQFF
TRBJ1-1	TRBV7-3	CASSLNQRARNTEAFF
TRBJ1-2	TRBV7-9	CASSLLSGQDGYTF
TRBJ2-7	TRBV28	CASSGYSQYF
TRBJ1-1	TRBV6-5	CASYRGDTEAFF
TRBJ2-3	TRBV29-1	CSGQPSGTDTQYF
TRBJ2-3	TRBV27	CASSLAGGRTDTQYF
TRBJ1-2	TRBV28	CASRSRGTGYGYTF
TRBJ2-6	TRBV24-1	CATSDWSGGTMANVLTF
TRBJ2-1	TRBV4-1	CASSPSSAQGAGVNEQFF
TRBJ1-5	TRBV6-2/TRBV6-3	CASSTLDRDQPQHF
TRBJ1-2	TRBV25-1	CASSDLIYGYTF
TRBJ2-1	TRBV4-3	CASSQGMVAGNEQFF
TRBJ2-1	TRBV30	CAWRDRFQFF
TRBJ1-1	TRBV5-5	CASSRVGTANTEAFF
TRBJ2-7	TRBV7-2	CASSFGLAGSYEQYF
TRBJ2-1	TRBV5-1	CASSLGGPSQDEQFF
TRBJ2-5	TRBV30	CAWGRRPGETQYF
TRBJ1-5	TRBV19	CASSKDRALDQPQHF
TRBJ1-3	TRBV19	CASSIIPGQSSGNTIYF
TRBJ1-5	TRBV2	CASSESFNSNQPQHF
TRBJ2-1	TRBV7-9	CASSLGGTGLDEQFF
TRBJ2-2	TRBV15	CATSSPQYWNTGELFF
TRBJ1-1	TRBV19	CASSGDGGEAFF
TRBJ2-2	TRBV7-2	CASSRWGPNTGELFF
TRBJ1-2	TRBV4-3	CASSQDAGQGNGYTF
TRBJ1-4	TRBV25-1	CASSASPGTENEKLFF
TRBJ2-7	TRBV30	CAWGISYEQYF
TRBJ2-7	TRBV7-2	CASSQGQASSYEQYF
TRBJ2-7	TRBV28	CASRGQGGSRSEQYF